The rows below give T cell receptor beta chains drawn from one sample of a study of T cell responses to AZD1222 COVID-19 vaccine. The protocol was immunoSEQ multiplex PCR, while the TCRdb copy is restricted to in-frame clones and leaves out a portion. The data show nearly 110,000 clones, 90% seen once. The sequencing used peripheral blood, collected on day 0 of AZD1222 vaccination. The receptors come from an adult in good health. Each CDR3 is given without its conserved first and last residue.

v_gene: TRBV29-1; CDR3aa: SVDLAAKTTF
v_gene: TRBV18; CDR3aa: ASSPPNLRQTGNEQF
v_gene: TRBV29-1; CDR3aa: SVVPGTGVGYGYT
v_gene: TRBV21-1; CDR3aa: ASFRPTSGGYNEQF
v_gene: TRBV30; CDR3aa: AWSVNEQF
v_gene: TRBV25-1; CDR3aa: ASSEWPSGKLF
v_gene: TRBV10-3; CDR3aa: AISESTVEKLF
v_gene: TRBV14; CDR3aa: ASSLSYNSPLH
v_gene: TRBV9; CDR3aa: ASSAEAGTGVLITNEKLF
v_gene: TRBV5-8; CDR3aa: ASSSRGTGNTGELF
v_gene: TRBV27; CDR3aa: ASSSKTSGKETQY
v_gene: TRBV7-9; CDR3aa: ASSGGGTTVEAF
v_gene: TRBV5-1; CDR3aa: ASSFRPGESYGYT
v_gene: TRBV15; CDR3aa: ATSREVGRGDYGYT
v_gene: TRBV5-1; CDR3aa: ASSFRTGDRGEQF
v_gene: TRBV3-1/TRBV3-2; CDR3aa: ASSHRPPQTQY
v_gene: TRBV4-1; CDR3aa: ASSQAPGAVSGANVLT
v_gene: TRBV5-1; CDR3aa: ASNSGAPNYGYT
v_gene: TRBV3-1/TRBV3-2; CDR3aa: ASGTSGSRDEQF
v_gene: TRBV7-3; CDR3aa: ASSLGLAADTQY
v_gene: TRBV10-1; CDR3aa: ASSVLPGTEAF
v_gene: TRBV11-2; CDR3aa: ASSLARDARPETQY
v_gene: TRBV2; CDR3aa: ASSGDSRLL
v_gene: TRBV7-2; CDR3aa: ASSLASTSGSGSQY
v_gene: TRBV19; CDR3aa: ASNPGQDRNQPQH
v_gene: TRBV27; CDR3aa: ASSFDAGSTGELF
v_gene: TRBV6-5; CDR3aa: ASSYGPGQETQY
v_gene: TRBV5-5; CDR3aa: ASSTYGASGWNEQF
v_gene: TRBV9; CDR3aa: ASSVEALAREQY
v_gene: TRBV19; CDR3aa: ASSPTGLATNEKLF
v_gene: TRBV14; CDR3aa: ASSPPRGRNTEAF
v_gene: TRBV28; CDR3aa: ASSSPAEKLF
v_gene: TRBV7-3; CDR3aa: ASSLGTTAGELF
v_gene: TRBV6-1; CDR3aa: ASSEGTGWANQPQH
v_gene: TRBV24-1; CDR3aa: ATSDAGGPYNEQF
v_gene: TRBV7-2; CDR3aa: ASSLGQGSNQPQH
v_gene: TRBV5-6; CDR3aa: ASIPGTGGFNEQF
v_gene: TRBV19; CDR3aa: ASSILAGVGEQF
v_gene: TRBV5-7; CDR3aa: ASRTAPGNTEAF
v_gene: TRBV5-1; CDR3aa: ASSLFDTEAF
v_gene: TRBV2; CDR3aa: ASSAVSGADTQY
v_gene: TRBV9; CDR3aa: ASSVDRRNYGYT
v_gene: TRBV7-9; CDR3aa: ASSLRAYNEQF
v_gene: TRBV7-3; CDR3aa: ASSLEAGPYEQY
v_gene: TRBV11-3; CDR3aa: ASSLRFNNEQF
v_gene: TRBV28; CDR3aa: ASSHLGRSYNEQF
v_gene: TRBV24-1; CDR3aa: ATSVTGAGYT
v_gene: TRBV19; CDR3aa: ASNRQFSGNTIY
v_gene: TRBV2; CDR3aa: ASKDINNSPLH
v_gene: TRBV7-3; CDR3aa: ASSTDRNTEAF
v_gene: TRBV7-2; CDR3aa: ASSREGFPNQPQH
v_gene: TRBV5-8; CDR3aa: ASSPLVSSAGEQF
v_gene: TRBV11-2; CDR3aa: ASSSVGSGPSYEQY
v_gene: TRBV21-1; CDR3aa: ASSPREQVNQPQH
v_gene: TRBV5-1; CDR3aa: ASSLAQRGHTDTQY
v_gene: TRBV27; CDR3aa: ASKGANYGYT
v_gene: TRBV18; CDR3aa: ASSPGLENEQY